This is a list of T cell receptor beta chains from one sample in a study of shared clonotypes between healthy human individuals. The repertoire was sequenced with immunoSEQ multiplex PCR; TCRdb's copy has only in-frame clones and lacks some. The sample contains approximately 2,000,000 clones, 85% to 95% of which appear only once. Sequencing input: naive CD4+ T cells from PBMCs. The receptors shown here come from a man between 18 and 29 years old in good health. Some clones in this sample may be carry-over from other donors' samples. CDR3s include the opening cysteine and the closing phenylalanine or tryptophan. The order of the fields is J gene, clone size, D gene, V gene, CDR3 DNA, CDR3 protein. The D gene is left open where the match is weak. Size tells how often a clone was seen (once, few, many) or the class of an expanded clone, and some rows leave it out.

TRBJ2-7,NA,NA,TRBV10-3,TGTGCCATCGGGGCGGGTAGCGGTAGCTCCTACGAGCAGTACTTC,CAIGAGSGSSYEQYF
TRBJ2-3,NA,TRBD1,TRBV25-1,TGTGCCAGCAGTGAATATCAGGGGGTGATCACAGATACGCAGTATTTT,CASSEYQGVITDTQYF
TRBJ2-3,NA,TRBD2,TRBV9,TGTGCCAGCAGCGTAGATCGGCGGGAGTGGACAGATACGCAGTATTTT,CASSVDRREWTDTQYF
TRBJ2-7,once,TRBD2,TRBV19,TGTGCCAGTAGTATGAGGGCGGGAGCCTACGAGCAGTACTTC,CASSMRAGAYEQYF
TRBJ1-1,NA,NA,TRBV7-8,TGTGCCAGCAGCATTTTCGTGCGCACTGAAGCTTTCTTT,CASSIFVRTEAFF
TRBJ2-3,NA,TRBD1,TRBV9,TGTGCCAGCAGCGTAGTGACAGGGGGGGGCACAGATACGCAGTATTTT,CASSVVTGGGTDTQYF
TRBJ1-1,NA,TRBD1,TRBV19,TGTGCCAGTAGTATAGGCGCAGGGGGGGCCATGAACACTGAAGCTTTCTTT,CASSIGAGGAMNTEAFF
TRBJ1-4,NA,TRBD1,TRBV28,TGTGCCAGCAGTTCACAGGGGAAGGGTAATGAAAAACTGTTTTTT,CASSSQGKGNEKLFF
TRBJ1-5,once,TRBD1,TRBV11-2,TGTGCCAGCAGCTTAAGAGTGGGGACAGGGAGTCAGCCCCAGCATTTT,CASSLRVGTGSQPQHF
TRBJ2-2,NA,TRBD1,TRBV27,TGTGCCAGCAGTTCTTCCCAGGGGGCGGGCTTGGTCGGGGAGCTGTTTTTT,CASSSSQGAGLVGELFF
TRBJ1-5,NA,TRBD1,TRBV19,TGTGCCACCTCCGAAAGACAGGGGAGGAATCAGCCCCAGCATTTT,CATSERQGRNQPQHF
TRBJ2-1,NA,NA,TRBV2,TGTGCCAGCAGTGAACGTTCGGCTTACAATGAGCAGTTCTTC,CASSERSAYNEQFF
TRBJ2-5,once,NA,TRBV7-9,TGTGCCAGCAGCGAGCAAGAGACCCAGTACTTC,CASSEQETQYF
TRBJ1-1,NA,NA,TRBV7-3,TGTGCCAGCAGAAGGGACACTGAAGCTTTCTTT,CASRRDTEAFF
TRBJ1-2,NA,NA,TRBV10-3,TGTGCCATGAGCTTGAACGTAGGAGCCTATGGCTACACCTTC,CAMSLNVGAYGYTF
TRBJ2-1,NA,TRBD2,TRBV5-4,TGTGCCAGCAGCTCTAGCGGGAGTGCCCATCGTGAGCAGTTCTTC,CASSSSGSAHREQFF
TRBJ2-5,NA,TRBD1,TRBV5-1,TGCGCCAGCAGCTTAGGGACAGGGAACCAAGAGACCCAGTACTTC,CASSLGTGNQETQYF
TRBJ2-5,NA,TRBD1,TRBV7-7,TGTGCCAGCAGCCCGGGACAGGGGGCTGGGGAGACCCAGTACTTC,CASSPGQGAGETQYF
TRBJ1-4,NA,NA,TRBV5-1,TGCGCCAGCAGCTCCACCGGGGGAGCTAATGAAAAACTGTTTTTT,CASSSTGGANEKLFF
TRBJ2-2,NA,NA,TRBV28,TGTGCCAGCAATGGCCTCGGGCTCCAGACCGGGGAGCTGTTTTTT,CASNGLGLQTGELFF
TRBJ2-7,NA,NA,TRBV27,TGTGCCAGCGGGGAGTCTAGCTTCTCCTCCTACGAGCAGTACTTC,CASGESSFSSYEQYF
TRBJ2-1,once,NA,TRBV2,TGTGCCAGCAGTCCCGTACGGACTTACAATGAGCAGTTCTTC,CASSPVRTYNEQFF
TRBJ1-4,NA,NA,TRBV4-3,TGCGCCAGCAGCCAAGATGCGCGGCCGGGAAAACTGTTTTTT,CASSQDARPGKLFF
TRBJ1-4,NA,TRBD1,TRBV18,TGTGCCAGCTCATCAACCCGGACAGGGAAGGAGGCAAAACTGTTTTTT,CASSSTRTGKEAKLFF
TRBJ2-5,NA,TRBD1,TRBV29-1,TGCAGCGTGGGACAGGGGGCGGCTGAGACCCAGTACTTC,CSVGQGAAETQYF
TRBJ1-5,NA,NA,TRBV6-1,TGTGCCACCGGGTGGGGGATTGGCAATCAGCCCCAGCATTTT,CATGWGIGNQPQHF
TRBJ2-7,NA,TRBD2,TRBV7-2,TGTGCCAGCACCTTTTCGGCGGGAGCCTACGAGCAGTACTTC,CASTFSAGAYEQYF
TRBJ2-1,NA,NA,TRBV30,TGTGCCTGGAGTGTAAGTGCGTTTGGGGAGCAGTTCTTC,CAWSVSAFGEQFF
TRBJ1-2,once,NA,TRBV5-4,TGTGCCACCAGGGCCGAACGACACTATGGCTACACCTTC,CATRAERHYGYTF
TRBJ2-7,NA,NA,TRBV7-6,TGTGCCAGCAGCTTAGCGGGAGAAGTCGGCGAGCAGTACTTC,CASSLAGEVGEQYF
TRBJ1-1,NA,TRBD1,TRBV30,TGTGCCTGGGGGGACAGCCTTTACACTGAAGCTTTCTTT,CAWGDSLYTEAFF
TRBJ2-7,NA,NA,TRBV9,TGTGCCAGCAGCGTAGTCAGTTCCTGGGTGAGCGAGCAGTACTTC,CASSVVSSWVSEQYF
TRBJ2-5,NA,TRBD1,TRBV5-1,TGCGCCAGCAGCTTGGCCACTGGACAGGGTACCGGGGAGACCCAGTACTTC,CASSLATGQGTGETQYF
TRBJ2-5,once,TRBD1,TRBV29-1,TGCAGCGTTGAGTTTTTAGACAGGGCGAAAGAGACCCAGTACTTC,CSVEFLDRAKETQYF
TRBJ2-6,NA,NA,TRBV28,TGTGCCAGCAGTTTACGCGGCAGTTTTTATGGGGCCAACGTCCTGACTTTC,CASSLRGSFYGANVLTF
TRBJ2-1,NA,NA,TRBV28,TGTGCCAGCAGTTTAGACTCAACCGCGGGCCCGTTCTTC,CASSLDSTAGPFF
TRBJ1-2,NA,TRBD1,TRBV6-6,TGTGCCAGCAGTTACCGAGGACAGGGCGGGTTTGATAACACCTTC,CASSYRGQGGFDNTF
TRBJ1-5,NA,TRBD1,TRBV4-1,TGCGCCAGCAGCCAAGATACAGGGGTAGCGGCCCAGCATTTT,CASSQDTGVAAQHF
TRBJ2-7,NA,NA,TRBV19,TGTGCCAGTAGACGATACGGGCCCAACTCGGCCGAGCAGTACTTC,CASRRYGPNSAEQYF
TRBJ2-1,NA,TRBD2,TRBV2,TGTGCCAGCAGTTTAGCGGGAGGGCCCTACAATGAGCAGTTCTTC,CASSLAGGPYNEQFF
TRBJ2-6,NA,NA,TRBV4-1,TGCGCCAGCAGCCTTACCTACAGCTTCTCTGGGGCCAACGTCCTGACTTTC,CASSLTYSFSGANVLTF